This entry lists 14 T cell receptor beta chains sequenced from one sample in a study of T cell repertoires in cytomegalovirus infection (dated by TCRdb to about 2019). The antigens of these receptors remain unknown. The sample's treatment or condition label, in plain terms: in vitro stimulation with specific CMV peptide epitopes to enrich CMV-specific T cells. Data came from an Illumina HiSeq 1500. TCRdb reanalyzed the raw reads on its own, using fastp at Q25 for trimming and MiXCR for clone calling, and kept in-frame beta chains. Rows are unified per CDR3 protein, each entry keeping the most common DNA and genes. The sample data list about 920,000 distinct CDR3 sequences, and approximately 30% of these were observed just once. The ten biggest clones cover around an eighth of the sample. The source was cultured CD8+ T cells from PBMCs, collected from culture after CMV antigen stimulation. All receptors derive from a human donor in good health (CMV status not recorded). Some clones in this sample may be carry-over from other donors' samples.

The chain carries TRBV9 and TRBJ2-3; a possible D gene is TRBD2 (7 bases). This CDR3 region has 15 residues. Germline CDR1 and CDR2: SGDLS and YYNGEE. Trimming removed 4 bases from V and 6 bases from J, with 18 bases in between. CDR3 nucleotide sequence: TGTGCCAGCAGCCCACCCGCGGGGGCAGGTGATACGCAGTATTTT. Translated, it gives CASSPPAGAGDTQYF.

This sequence joins TRBV13 and TRBJ2-3; 11 positions match TRBD2. Trimming cost V 5 bases and J 2 bases; bases outside gene matches: 9. Germline CDR1 and CDR2: PRHDT and FYEKMQ (reference sequence). The CDR3 extends over 17 amino acids. CDR3 DNA sequence: TGTGCCAGCAGCCCAGCCGGGACTAGCGGTTTCACAGATACGCAGTATTTT. This gives the protein CASSPAGTSGFTDTQYF.

In this sample, this clonotype turned up a few times. V gene TRBV7-9 combines with J gene TRBJ1-2; possible D gene TRBD1, 5 bases. Germline V gene sequence: CDR1 SEHNR, CDR2 FQNEAQ (reference sequence). This CDR3 comprises 14 residues. V lost 5 bases to trimming and J lost 6 bases, with 16 bases between them. The CDR3 is CASSLVGASDGYTF. The CDR3 nucleotides are TGTGCCAGCAGCCTAGTAGGGGCGAGTGATGGCTACACCTTC.

At least ten counts were recorded for this clonotype. The rearrangement links TRBV7-2 to TRBJ2-1, with 8 bases aligning to TRBD1. CDR3 length: 16 residues. CDR1 SGHTA and CDR2 FQGNSA come from the germline V gene. V trimming: 1 base; J trimming: 5 bases; junction bases outside the gene matches: 7. The CDR3 nucleotides are TGTGCCAGCAGCTTAGGGACAGGGTGGACCCACAATGAGCAGTTCTTC. Translated: CASSLGTGWTHNEQFF.

The CDR3 protein is CASSTAPTSYNEQFF. The CDR3 DNA reads TGTGCCAGCAGTACAGCACCTACGTCCTACAATGAGCAGTTCTTC. The J gene is TRBJ2-1, the V gene TRBV27; D remains unclear. Trimming stripped 5 bases from V and 1 base from J, with 12 bases between. The CDR3 spans 15 residues. Germline loops: CDR1 MNHEY, CDR2 SMNVEV (reference sequence).

The V gene is TRBV7-6, the J gene TRBJ2-7, with TRBD1 as a possible D gene (5 bases). The germline CDR1 and CDR2 sequences are SGHVS and FNYEAQ. V was shortened by 2 bases and J by 4 bases, with 15 bases between the two germline ends. The CDR3 contains 15 residues. The CDR3 sequence is CASSLFQGKGYEQYF. The CDR3 bases are TGTGCCAGCAGCTTATTCCAGGGAAAAGGTTACGAGCAGTACTTC.

Comments on this clonotype: At one end the junction does not follow the germline gene, possibly because of a read error. The rearrangement joins TRBV6-1 to TRBJ2-1; D may correspond to TRBD1 or TRBD2 (6 bases each). CDR1 and CDR2 from the germline V gene are MNHNS and SASEGT. This CDR3 has 15 amino acids. CDR3 amino acids: CVSSEYRGPYNEQFF. In DNA form, the CDR3 reads TGTGTCAGCAGTGAATACCGGGGGCCCTACAATGAGCAGTTCTTC.

This rearrangement joins TRBV6-2 or TRBV6-3 to TRBJ2-3; 11 bases line up with TRBD2. Per germline, CDR1 MNHEY and CDR2 SVGEGT. The J segment lost 6 bases and the V segment lost 7 bases, leaving 9 bases of the junction unmatched. This CDR3 comprises 15 residues. The CDR3, as DNA: TGTGCCAGCACCAGAACTAGCGGGGGCAAGGATACGCAGTATTTT. Its protein product is CASTRTSGGKDTQYF.

The chain links TRBV19 to TRBJ2-1; D gene unclear. Germline values: CDR1 LNHDA, CDR2 SQIVND (reference sequence). The ends were cut back, 1 base at V and 6 bases at J, with 13 bases in the middle. CDR3 length equals 15 residues. DNA for the CDR3: TGTGCCAGTAGTATAGTCGGTTCCGCTACCAATGAGCAGTTCTTC. Translation: CASSIVGSATNEQFF.

V gene TRBV7-8 combines with J gene TRBJ2-7; no clear D. Germline CDR1 reads SGHVS; CDR2 reads FQNEAQ. Trimming took 3 bases from V and 3 from J, leaving 15 bases between them. CDR3 length equals 15 residues. The CDR3 protein is CASSFDNSALYEQYV. The CDR3 bases are TGTGCCAGCAGCTTCGACAACTCGGCCCTCTACGAGCAGTACGTC.

The table lists this clonotype with many counts. The V gene is TRBV6-5, the J gene TRBJ1-5; 7 nucleotides align to TRBD1. CDR1 MNHEY and CDR2 SVGAGI come from the germline V gene. The CDR3 is 15 residues long. Trimming at V came to 4 bases and at J to 0 bases, leaving 3 bases not matched to a gene. The CDR3 spells CASSSDRNSNQPQHF. In DNA form, the CDR3 reads TGTGCCAGCAGTTCGGACAGGAATAGCAATCAGCCCCAGCATTTT.

This clonotype occurred many times. The chain carries TRBV6-6 and TRBJ1-3; D gene ambiguous. This CDR3 comprises 11 residues. The V gene lost 6 bases and the J gene lost 2 bases, with 2 bases spanning the gap. Per the germline V gene, CDR1 is MNHNY and CDR2 is SVGAGI (reference sequence). The CDR3 nucleotides read TGTGCCAGCAGAGCTGGAAACACCATATATTTT. Protein sequence: CASRAGNTIYF.

This clonotype was counted ten times or more. The chain has TRBV7-2 and TRBJ1-2, with D possibly matching TRBD1 (5 bases). CDR1 and CDR2 (germline): SGHTA, FQGNSA. CDR3 size: 14 residues. Trimming stripped 8 bases from V and 3 bases from J, with 16 bases between. CDR3 amino acids: CASGQTAKDYGYTF. In DNA form, the CDR3 reads TGTGCCAGCGGCCAGACAGCCAAGGACTATGGCTACACCTTC.

The chain carries TRBV6-1 and TRBJ2-1; TRBD1 or TRBD2 may be the D gene (5 bases each). Germline CDR1 and CDR2: MNHNS and SASEGT. The CDR3 length is 16 residues. Trimming cost V 7 bases and J 0 bases, with 16 bases left between them. In DNA form, the CDR3 reads TGTGCCAGCATTCATATGGGGGAGACCTCCTACAATGAGCAGTTCTTC. Protein product: CASIHMGETSYNEQFF.